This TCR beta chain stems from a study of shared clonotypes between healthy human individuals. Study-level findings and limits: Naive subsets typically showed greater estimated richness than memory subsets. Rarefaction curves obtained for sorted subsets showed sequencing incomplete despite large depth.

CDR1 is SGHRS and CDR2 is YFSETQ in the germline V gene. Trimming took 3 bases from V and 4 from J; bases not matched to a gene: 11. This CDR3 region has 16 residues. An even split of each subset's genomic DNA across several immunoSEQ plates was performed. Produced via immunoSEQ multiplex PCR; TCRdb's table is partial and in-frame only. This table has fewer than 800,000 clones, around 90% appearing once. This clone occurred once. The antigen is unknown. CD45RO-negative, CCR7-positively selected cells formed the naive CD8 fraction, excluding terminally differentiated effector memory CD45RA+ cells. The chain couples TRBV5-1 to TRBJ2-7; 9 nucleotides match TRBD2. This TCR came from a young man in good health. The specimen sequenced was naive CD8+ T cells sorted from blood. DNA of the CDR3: TGCGCCAGCAGCTCCGGGACTAGCTTCGGGGCTTACGAGCAGTACTTC. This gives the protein CASSSGTSFGAYEQYF.